Sequencing of this T cell receptor beta chain was carried out in a study of regulatory T cells in long-lasting Graves disease. About the study: Graves' cases, newly diagnosed, had used antithyroid drugs under 3 months.

Time point reported: newly diagnosed GD, antithyroid drugs for less than 3 months. RNA isolated from PBMCs was used to make the TCR library. According to the study, TCR beta libraries were built with iRepertoire HTBI primers and CDR3-region Arm-PCR. TCRdb passed the multiplex PCR reads through MiXCR, listing each CDR3 protein once. The sample contains about 430,000 distinct CDR3 sequences, 15% of which appear only once. This clonotype was counted many times. Germline V lookup: CDR1 MNHNS, CDR2 SASEGT. This CDR3 has 15 amino acids. V was pared by 6 bases and J by 2 bases, with 16 bases between. These data were also filed under a second study, of T cells in Graves' hyperthyroidism and ophthalmopathy. That work adds: Appearing also in blood were most of the thyroid clonotypes expanded above 0.001.

Sequences were derived from peripheral blood mononuclear cells (PBMCs), sampled at new diagnosis, from a patient treated with antithyroid drugs. J is TRBJ2-5 and V is TRBV6-1, with TRBD1 as a possible D gene (6 bases). This sequence originates from a woman in her 40s with Graves disease. The DNA of the CDR3 is TGTGCCAGCAGAGCCCTGACAGGACCTCAAGAGACCCAGTACTTC. This encodes CASRALTGPQETQYF.